One and the same sample provided the 24 T cell receptor beta chains below, sequenced in a study of CD8+CD57+ T cells in acquired aplastic anemia. It was genomic DNA that served as the template for profiling TCR beta VDJ and CDR3. TCRdb used MiXCR to reprocess the reads, holding one entry per CDR3 protein. The sample has over 150,000 distinct CDR3 sequences, approximately 50% seen once; the top ten hold 16%. The sequencing sample was made of sorted CD4+, CD8+, or CD8+CD57+ T cells (not recorded which) from PBMCs. These receptors were taken from a human donor in good health, serving as a control.

J is TRBJ2-7 and V is TRBV7-8; D is undetermined. This CDR3 comprises 11 residues. Germline V lookup: CDR1 SGHVS, CDR2 FQNEAQ. The V gene lost 5 bases and the J gene lost 5 bases, with 7 bases spanning the gap. CDR3 nucleotides: TGTGCCAGCAGCCAAGAACACGAGCAGTACTTC. Residues: CASSQEHEQYF.

The chain employs TRBV5-1 and TRBJ2-5; TRBD1 agrees at 8 bases. The CDR3 runs to 14 residues. Trimming cost V 4 bases and J 2 bases; bases outside gene matches: 4. In germline, CDR1 is SGHRS, CDR2 YFSETQ. CDR3 loop: CASSRDRPQETQYF. CDR3 in DNA: TGCGCCAGCAGCCGGGACAGGCCTCAAGAGACCCAGTACTTC.

As to this clonotype: The junction departs from germline at one end; a sequencing error may be responsible. This chain connects TRBV29-1 to TRBJ1-2; D is undetermined. CDR3 length equals 14 residues. Per germline, CDR1 SQVTM and CDR2 ANQGSEA. CDR3 in DNA: TGCAGCGTTGATTTGGACGGGGATGGCTATGGCTACACTTTC. It is translated as CSVDLDGDGYGYTF.

This clonotype came up a few times. The junction departs from germline at one end; a sequencing error may be responsible. The gene calls are TRBV6-6 and TRBJ1-2; D is uncertain. CDR3 length: 14 amino acids. Germline CDR1 MNHNY, CDR2 SVGAGI (reference sequence). This CDR3 reads CAISENVREYGYTF. Here the CDR3 DNA reads TGTGCCATCAGTGAGAATGTCAGAGAATATGGCTACACCTTC.

Ten or more counts support this clonotype. The germline gene is not matched at one end of the junction; a read error may be the cause. This chain joins TRBV7-7 and TRBJ1-3; TRBD1 might be the D (6 bases). Germline CDR1 is SSHAT and CDR2 is FNYEAQ (reference sequence). The CDR3 extends over 16 amino acids. The CDR3 sequence: CASSPRTVGSGNTIYF. The DNA of the CDR3 is TGTGCTAGCAGCCCACGGACAGTGGGCTCTGGAAACACCATATATTTT.

This clonotype was seen at least ten times. V is TRBV2 and J is TRBJ2-6; D ambiguous. V was trimmed by 7 bases and J by 0 bases, leaving 13 bases between them. The CDR3 covers 16 residues. Per germline, CDR1 SNHLY and CDR2 FYNNEI. Written as DNA, the CDR3 is TGTGCCAGCAATCTATTAGGGTACTCTGGGGCCAACGTCCTGACTTTC. Translation gives CASNLLGYSGANVLTF.

V gene TRBV20-1 combines with J gene TRBJ2-5; D not resolved. Germline CDR1 and CDR2: DFQATT and SNEGSKA (reference sequence). The CDR3 sequence is 16 residues long. Trimming took off 3 bases at V and 3 bases at J, with 20 bases between the two ends. The DNA of the CDR3 is TGCAGTGCTAGGTTAGTGGGCCCGAGTCGAAAAGAGACCCAGTACTTC. Translated: CSARLVGPSRKETQYF.

This clonotype was observed at least ten times. The V call is TRBV19, the J call TRBJ1-3; D might be TRBD1 (5 bases). This CDR3 contains 14 residues. CDR1 is LNHDA, CDR2 SQIVND, per germline (reference sequence). Trimming removed 9 bases at V and 0 bases at J, with 12 bases between. For the CDR3, the DNA is TGTGCCAGCCGGGACTTCTCCTCTGGAAACACCATATATTTT. As protein: CASRDFSSGNTIYF.

The genes are TRBV12-3 or TRBV12-4 and TRBJ1-2; 8 nucleotides align to TRBD1. This CDR3 spans 15 amino acids. Germline trimming cut 3 bases from V and 5 bases from J; bases unmatched to any gene: 8. CDR3 region: CASSFGQGAGYGYTF. DNA of the CDR3: TGTGCCAGCAGTTTTGGGCAGGGGGCAGGGTATGGCTACACCTTC.

This clonotype showed up many times. The CDR3 reads CASSSEINEQFF. CDR3 sequence (DNA): TGTGCCAGCAGCTCAGAGATAAATGAGCAGTTCTTC. The V and J genes are TRBV7-2 and TRBJ2-1; D unresolved. The germline V and J ends were trimmed by 4 bases and 7 bases, with 8 bases remaining between them. The CDR3 spans 12 residues. Germline V CDR1 and CDR2: SGHTA, FQGNSA.

Concerning this clonotype itself: The germline gene is not matched at one end of the junction; a read error may be the cause. The genes are TRBV7-2 and TRBJ2-7; 8 bases are a match to TRBD1. The germline gives CDR1 SGHTA, CDR2 FQGNSA. There are 16 residues in the CDR3. CDR3 sequence: CVSSLVGTGGPYEQYF. DNA of the CDR3: TGTGTCAGCAGCTTAGTCGGGACAGGCGGACCCTACGAGCAGTACTTC.

The chain recombines TRBV20-1 with TRBJ1-1; D possibly corresponds to TRBD1 (5 bases). This CDR3 has 11 amino acids. Germline CDR1 is DFQATT and CDR2 is SNEGSKA (reference sequence). Between the trimmed V and J ends, which lost 1 base and 7 bases, there was a span of 7 bases. The CDR3 here is CSARGQGEAFF. CDR3 in DNA: TGCAGTGCTAGAGGGCAGGGTGAAGCTTTCTTT.

The J gene is TRBJ2-7, the V gene TRBV7-2, with D perhaps being TRBD1 or TRBD2 (5 bases each). From germline, CDR1 is SGHTA and CDR2 FQGNSA. The CDR3 length is 16 residues. The V end lost 2 bases, the J end lost 3 bases, and 17 bases lay between the germline ends. The CDR3 DNA follows: TGTGCCAGCAGCTTAACGAGGGGACCCGGAGGCTACGAGCAGTACTTC. This gives the protein CASSLTRGPGGYEQYF.

This clonotype was found many times. The chain uses TRBV20-1 and TRBJ1-4, with D hard to call. Per germline, CDR1 DFQATT and CDR2 SNEGSKA (reference sequence). There are 14 residues in the CDR3. The V end lost 0 bases, the J end lost 8 bases, and 13 bases lay between the germline ends. The CDR3 sequence is CSARDLEGREKLFF. CDR3 in DNA: TGCAGTGCTAGAGATTTGGAGGGTCGGGAAAAACTGTTTTTT.

This clonotype came up a few times. The chain carries TRBV28 and TRBJ1-2; possible D gene TRBD1, 6 bases. Trimming took 6 bases from V and 8 from J, leaving 16 bases between them. CDR3 size: 13 residues. Germline CDR1 MDHEN, CDR2 SYDVKM. CDR3: CASRPGDHPGYTF. Here the CDR3 DNA reads TGTGCCAGCAGGCCAGGGGACCACCCGGGCTACACCTTC.

The chain couples TRBV7-9 to TRBJ1-1, with a weak D call TRBD1 (5 bases). The ends were cut back, 4 bases at V and 1 base at J, with 13 bases in the middle. The CDR3 is made up of 15 amino acids. Germline-derived CDR1 and CDR2 are SEHNR and FQNEAQ (reference sequence). The CDR3 DNA reads TGTGCCAGCAGCTCAGGGCTAAGACAGAACACTGAAGCTTTCTTT. It specifies CASSSGLRQNTEAFF.

This clonotype came up many times. This rearrangement joins TRBV11-1 to TRBJ2-3; TRBD2 aligns across 8 bases. CDR1 SGHAT and CDR2 FQDESV come from the germline V gene (reference sequence). The ends lost 6 bases at V and 0 bases at J; junction bases unmatched: 8. The CDR3 sequence is 16 residues long. The CDR3 reads CASSPRLATSTDTQYF. The CDR3 bases are TGTGCCAGCAGTCCAAGACTAGCGACGAGCACAGATACGCAGTATTTT.

Ten or more counts support this clonotype. This chain uses TRBV9 with TRBJ2-2, with TRBD1 identical over 10 bases. The CDR3 totals 16 residues. CDR1 SGDLS and CDR2 YYNGEE come from the germline V gene. Trimming took 5 bases from V and 1 from J; bases not matched to a gene: 5. CDR3 DNA sequence: TGTGCCAGCAGTGACGACAGGGGGCGGAACACCGGGGAGCTGTTTTTT. It translates to CASSDDRGRNTGELFF.

Points on this clonotype: A read error may be the cause here, since a much bigger clone is one base away. The V call is TRBV6-2 or TRBV6-3, the J call TRBJ2-7; D perhaps matches TRBD1 (6 bases). The CDR3 is 12 residues long. V shed 11 bases and J shed 2 bases, with 13 bases lying between them. CDR1 is MNHEY, CDR2 SVGEGT, per germline. CDR3 sequence (DNA): TGTGCCGGTGGACAGTCCGCCTACGAGCAGTACTTC. Translating it yields CAGGQSAYEQYF.

This clonotype showed up just once. The chain links TRBV9 to TRBJ2-2, with 11 bases aligning to TRBD1. This CDR3 is 14 amino acids long. CDR1 and CDR2 from the germline V gene are SGDLS and YYNGEE. Trimming at V came to 4 bases and at J to 7 bases, leaving 3 bases not matched to a gene. CDR3 protein: CASSPGTGGGELFF. The CDR3 nucleotides are TGTGCCAGCAGCCCCGGGACAGGGGGCGGGGAGCTGTTTTTT.

V and J are TRBV10-3 and TRBJ1-3, with 10 bases identical to TRBD1. Germline V CDR1 and CDR2: ENHRY, SYGVKD. Trimming cost V 6 bases and J 7 bases; bases outside gene matches: 3. The CDR3 is made up of 13 amino acids. CDR3 nucleotide sequence: TGTGCCATCAGATGGGGACAGGGGAACACCATATATTTT. This codes for CAIRWGQGNTIYF.

In its sample, this clonotype was seen many times. The genes are TRBV2 and TRBJ2-3; possible D gene TRBD2, 6 bases. CDR1 is SNHLY and CDR2 is FYNNEI in the germline V gene. The V gene lost 6 bases and the J gene lost 3 bases, with 16 bases spanning the gap. There are 15 residues in the CDR3. Here the CDR3 reads CASRGGLGVTDTQYF. In nucleotides, the CDR3 is TGTGCCAGCAGGGGGGGTCTAGGGGTTACAGATACGCAGTATTTT.

This clonotype was picked up many times. The V call is TRBV20-1, the J call TRBJ1-6, with D perhaps matching TRBD1 (6 bases). V lost 0 bases to trimming and J lost 7 bases, with 16 bases between them. The length of the CDR3 is 16 residues. Germline V CDR1 and CDR2: DFQATT, SNEGSKA (reference sequence). The DNA for the CDR3 is TGCAGTGCTAGAGATGTGGCGGGACAAGGGAATTCACCCCTCCACTTT. This encodes CSARDVAGQGNSPLHF.

The chain couples TRBV20-1 to TRBJ2-7; the match to TRBD2 covers 14 bases. The germline V gene has CDR1 DFQATT and CDR2 SNEGSKA (reference sequence). There are 15 residues in the CDR3. V was clipped by 5 bases and J by 6 bases; unmatched bases: 9. The CDR3 here is CSAGWTSGGFSEQYF. DNA for the CDR3: TGCAGTGCTGGCTGGACTAGCGGGGGGTTCTCCGAGCAGTACTTC.